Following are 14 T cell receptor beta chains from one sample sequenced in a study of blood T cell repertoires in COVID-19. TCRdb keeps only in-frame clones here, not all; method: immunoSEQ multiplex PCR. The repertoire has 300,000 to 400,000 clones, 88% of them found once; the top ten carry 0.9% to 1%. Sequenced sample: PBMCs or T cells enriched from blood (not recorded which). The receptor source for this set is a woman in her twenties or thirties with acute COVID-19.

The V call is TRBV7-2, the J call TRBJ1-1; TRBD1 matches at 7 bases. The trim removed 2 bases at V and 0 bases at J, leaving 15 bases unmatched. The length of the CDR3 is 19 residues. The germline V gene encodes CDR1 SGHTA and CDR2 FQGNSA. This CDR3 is CASSLYGVRQGYLNTEAFF. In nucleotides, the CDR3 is TGTGCCAGCAGCTTATACGGCGTAAGACAGGGTTACTTGAACACTGAAGCTTTCTTT.

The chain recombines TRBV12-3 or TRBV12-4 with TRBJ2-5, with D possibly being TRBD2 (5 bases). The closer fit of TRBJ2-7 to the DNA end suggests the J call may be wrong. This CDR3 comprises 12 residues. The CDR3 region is CASSPGFDEQYF. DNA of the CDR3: TGTGCCAGCAGCCCGGGGTTCGACGAGCAGTACTTC.

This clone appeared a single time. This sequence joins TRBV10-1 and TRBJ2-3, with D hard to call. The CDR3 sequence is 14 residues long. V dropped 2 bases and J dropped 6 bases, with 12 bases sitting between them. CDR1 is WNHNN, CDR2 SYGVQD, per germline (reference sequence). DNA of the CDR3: TGCGCCAGCAGTGAGAAGTGGCCGCGGGATACGCAGTATTTT. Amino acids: CASSEKWPRDTQYF.

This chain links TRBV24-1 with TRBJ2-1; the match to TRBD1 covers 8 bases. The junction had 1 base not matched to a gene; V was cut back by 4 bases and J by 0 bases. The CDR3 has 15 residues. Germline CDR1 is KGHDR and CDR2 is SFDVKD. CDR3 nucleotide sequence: TGTGCCACCAGTGACAGGGGGCTCTCCTACAATGAGCAGTTCTTC. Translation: CATSDRGLSYNEQFF.

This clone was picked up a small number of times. The DNA of the CDR3 is TGTGCCAGCAGCCTTAGTGGGGGGAGCTCCTACGAGCAGTACTTC. It translates to CASSLSGGSSYEQYF. The chain carries TRBV9 and TRBJ2-7; D perhaps matches TRBD2 (6 bases). The CDR3 runs to 15 residues. CDR1 is SGDLS, CDR2 YYNGEE, per germline. V was shortened by 4 bases and J by 0 bases, with 14 bases between the two germline ends.

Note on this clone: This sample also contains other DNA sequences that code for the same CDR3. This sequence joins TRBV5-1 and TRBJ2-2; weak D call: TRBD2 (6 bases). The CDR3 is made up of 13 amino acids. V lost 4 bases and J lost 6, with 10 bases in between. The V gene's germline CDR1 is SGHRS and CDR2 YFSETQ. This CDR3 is CASSATGAGELFF. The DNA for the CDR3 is TGCGCCAGCAGCGCGACGGGGGCCGGGGAGCTGTTTTTT. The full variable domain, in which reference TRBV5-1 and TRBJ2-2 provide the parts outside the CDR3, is KAGVTQTPRYLIKTRGQQVTLSCSPISGHRSVSWYQQTPGQGLQFLFEYFSETQRNKGNFPGRFSGRQFSNSRSEMNVSTLELGDSALYLCASSATGAGELFFGEGSRLTVL.

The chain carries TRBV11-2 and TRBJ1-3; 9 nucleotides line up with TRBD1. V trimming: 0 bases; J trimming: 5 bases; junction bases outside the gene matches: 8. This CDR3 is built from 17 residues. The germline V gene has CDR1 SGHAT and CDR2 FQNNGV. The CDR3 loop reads CASSLDRGQGRRNTIYF. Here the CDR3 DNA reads TGTGCCAGCAGCTTAGATCGGGGACAGGGTCGGAGAAACACCATATATTTT.

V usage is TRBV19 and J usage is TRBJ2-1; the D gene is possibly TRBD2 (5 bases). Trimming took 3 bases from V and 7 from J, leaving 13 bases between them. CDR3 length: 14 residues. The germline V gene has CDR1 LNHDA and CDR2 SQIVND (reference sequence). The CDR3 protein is CASSIGPRANEQFF. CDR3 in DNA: TGTGCCAGTAGTATTGGGCCGAGGGCGAATGAGCAGTTCTTC.

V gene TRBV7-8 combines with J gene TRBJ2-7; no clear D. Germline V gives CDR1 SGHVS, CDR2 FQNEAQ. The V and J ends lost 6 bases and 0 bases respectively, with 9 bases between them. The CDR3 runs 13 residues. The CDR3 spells CASSPSFSYEQYF. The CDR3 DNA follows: TGTGCCAGCAGTCCCTCCTTCTCCTACGAGCAGTACTTC.

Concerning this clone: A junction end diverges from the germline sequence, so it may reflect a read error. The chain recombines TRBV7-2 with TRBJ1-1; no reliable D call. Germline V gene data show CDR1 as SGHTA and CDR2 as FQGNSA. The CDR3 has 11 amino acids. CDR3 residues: CASSLNSEAFF. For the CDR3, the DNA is TGTGCCAGCAGCTTAAACAGTGAAGCTTTCTTT.

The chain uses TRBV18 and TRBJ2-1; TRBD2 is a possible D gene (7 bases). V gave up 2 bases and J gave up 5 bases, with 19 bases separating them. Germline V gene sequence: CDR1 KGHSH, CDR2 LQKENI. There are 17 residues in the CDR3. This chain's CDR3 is CASSPRGGALRDNEQFF. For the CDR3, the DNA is TGTGCCAGCTCACCAAGGGGGGGGGCCCTTCGGGACAATGAGCAGTTCTTC. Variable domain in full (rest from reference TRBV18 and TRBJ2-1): NAGVMQNPRHLVRRRGQEARLRCSPMKGHSHVYWYRQLPEEGLKFMVYLQKENIIDESGMPKERFSAEFPKEGPSILRIQQVVRGDSAAYFCASSPRGGALRDNEQFFGPGTRLTVL.

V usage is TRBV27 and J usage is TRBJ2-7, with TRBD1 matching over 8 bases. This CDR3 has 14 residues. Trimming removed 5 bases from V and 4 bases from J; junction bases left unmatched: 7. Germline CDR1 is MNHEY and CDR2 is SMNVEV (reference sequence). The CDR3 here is CASSPRTGKYEQYF. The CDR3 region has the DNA TGTGCCAGCAGTCCCCGGACAGGGAAATACGAGCAGTACTTC.

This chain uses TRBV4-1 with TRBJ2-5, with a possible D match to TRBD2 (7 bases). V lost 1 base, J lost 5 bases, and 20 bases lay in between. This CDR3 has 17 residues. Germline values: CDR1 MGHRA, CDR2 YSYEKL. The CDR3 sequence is CASSQVRWGGRTETQYF. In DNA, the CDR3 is TGCGCCAGCAGCCAAGTTCGGTGGGGGGGCCGCACCGAGACCCAGTACTTC.

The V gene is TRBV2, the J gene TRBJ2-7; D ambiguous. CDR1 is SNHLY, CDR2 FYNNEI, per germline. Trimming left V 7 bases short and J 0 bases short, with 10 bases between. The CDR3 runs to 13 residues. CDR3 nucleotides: TGTGCCAGCAACTTACGGAGCTCCTACGAGCAGTACTTC. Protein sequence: CASNLRSSYEQYF.